The present TCR beta chain was sequenced within a study of molecular identifiers for immune sequencing clone quantification. Investigators produced naive CD8 libraries from around 20,000 to 1,000,000 sorted cells, drawing on 10%, 30% or 50% RNA. Naive CD8 T cell sorting was performed on the CD8+CD4-CCR7+CD45RA+ phenotype. Bulk libraries came from a prior protocol with listed TCR primers. TCRdb processed the PCR reads anew with MiXCR; each CDR3 protein has one entry. The repertoire has more than 85,000 distinct CDR3 sequences, roughly 34% of them found once; the top ten carry less than 5%. This clonotype showed up many times. Its antigen is still unknown. Study-wide results and limits: Whereas clones above 20 RNA copies held under 1% of naive-cell molecules, they held over 98% of effector molecules.

The V end was cut by 1 base, the J end by 1 base, with 10 bases between. Germline values: CDR1 SGHRS, CDR2 YFSETQ. This CDR3 comprises 15 residues. The chain employs TRBV5-1 and TRBJ2-3, with D hard to call. This TCR was sampled from a human donor in good health. Some libraries in this study had Jurkat cell RNA spiked in. Sequenced material: naive CD8+ T cells from blood, with Jurkat cell RNA spiked in. Stated subset: FACS-sorted CD8+CD4-CCR7+CD45RA+ naive T cells. The CDR3 DNA reads as TGCGCCAGCAGCTTGACGAGCGATCGCACAGATACGCAGTATTTT. Its protein product is CASSLTSDRTDTQYF. The full variable domain, rest sourced from reference TRBV5-1 and TRBJ2-3, is KAGVTQTPRYLIKTRGQQVTLSCSPISGHRSVSWYQQTPGQGLQFLFEYFSETQRNKGNFPGRFSGRQFSNSRSEMNVSTLELGDSALYLCASSLTSDRTDTQYFGPGTRLTVL.